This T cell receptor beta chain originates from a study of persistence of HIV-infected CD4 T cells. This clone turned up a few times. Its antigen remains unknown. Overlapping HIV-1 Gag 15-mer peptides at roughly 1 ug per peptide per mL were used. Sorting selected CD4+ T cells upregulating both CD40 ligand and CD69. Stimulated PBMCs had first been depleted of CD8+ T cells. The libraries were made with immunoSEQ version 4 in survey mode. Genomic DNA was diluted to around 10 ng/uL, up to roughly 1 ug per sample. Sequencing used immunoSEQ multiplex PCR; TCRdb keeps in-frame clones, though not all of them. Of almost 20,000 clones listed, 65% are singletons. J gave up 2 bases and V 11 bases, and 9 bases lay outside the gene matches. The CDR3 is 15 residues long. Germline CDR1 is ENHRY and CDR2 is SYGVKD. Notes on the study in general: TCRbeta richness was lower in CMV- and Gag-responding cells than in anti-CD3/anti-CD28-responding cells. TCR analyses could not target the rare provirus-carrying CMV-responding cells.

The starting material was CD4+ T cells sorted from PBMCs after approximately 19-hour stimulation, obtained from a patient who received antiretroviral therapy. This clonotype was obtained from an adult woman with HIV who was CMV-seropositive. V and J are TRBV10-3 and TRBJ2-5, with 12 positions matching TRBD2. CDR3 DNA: TGTGCCGCCATACTAGGGACTAGCGGGCAAGAGACCCAGTACTTC. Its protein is CAAILGTSGQETQYF.